This T cell receptor (beta chain) is from a study of T cells after yellow fever vaccination. The germline V gene encodes CDR1 LNHDA and CDR2 SQIVND (reference sequence). The CDR3 is 15 residues long. Unmatched junction bases numbered 5, after V lost 6 bases and J lost 3 bases. MiXCR, run by TCRdb on the 5' RACE reads, gives a single entry per CDR3 protein. The sample records under 300,000 distinct CDR3 sequences, about 7% being singletons. The genes are TRBV19 and TRBJ2-2, with 9 bases aligning to TRBD1. This receptor was taken from a man younger than 40 who received the YFV17D yellow fever vaccine. Sequencing was performed on CD4+ T cells sorted from PBMCs, taken 15 days after the yellow fever booster vaccination. The CDR3 loop is CASSNGQGYTGELFF. Written as DNA, the CDR3 is TGTGCCAGTAGCAACGGACAGGGGTACACCGGGGAGCTGTTTTTT.